This T cell receptor beta chain comes out of a study of identical twins. CDR1 ENHRY and CDR2 SYGVKD come from the germline V gene. The trim removed 3 bases at V and 5 bases at J, leaving 11 bases unmatched. The CDR3 is made up of 16 amino acids. TCRdb re-analysed the 5' RACE reads in MiXCR, keeping a single row per CDR3 protein. The profile shows about 190,000 distinct CDR3 sequences, more than 15% of them singletons. The data also belong to a second study, concerning T cells expressing NK-cell markers. As that report states: Within the sequenced cohort of eight donors, seven exhibited HCMV seropositivity and one was seronegative. Of the CD8+ T cell pool in 6 or 7 donors, roughly 1.0-8% was accounted for by dominant NKG2C+ clonotypes.

The V and J genes are TRBV10-3 and TRBJ2-5; 8 nucleotides line up with TRBD2. The sequence was obtained from a woman between 18 and 29 years old in good health. Sequencing was performed on CD8+ T cells sorted from blood. The CDR3 DNA reads as TGTGCCATCAGTGACCTGAGTGTAGCGGGATGGGAGACCCAGTACTTC. This encodes CAISDLSVAGWETQYF.